This T cell receptor (beta chain) was sequenced for a study of cytomegalovirus exposure and HLA in healthy donors. Study conclusions and caveats: The classifier reportedly diagnosed cytomegalovirus status with high sensitivity and specificity. Overall, around 150 TCR beta chains were annotated as cytomegalovirus-associated.

The donors were part of the validation cohort of roughly 130 subjects. That cohort was separate from the first cohort, which comprised under 700 subjects. The table came from immunoSEQ multiplex PCR; TCRdb's copy has only in-frame clones and leaves some out. This sample has roughly 300,000 clones, with 85% to 90% found just once. Germline V CDR1 and CDR2: MNHNS, SASEGT. With V trimmed by 4 bases and J by 4 bases, 10 bases remained unmatched. The CDR3 runs to 16 residues. This clone was recorded once. The target antigen is unknown. Material: PBMCs. The sequence was collected from a woman aged 18-29 years in good health and CMV-seronegative. The chain couples TRBV6-1 to TRBJ1-5; TRBD1 matches 7 bases. The CDR3 reads CASSAEPGQPNQPQHF. The CDR3 region has the DNA TGTGCCAGCAGTGCTGAACCGGGACAGCCAAATCAGCCCCAGCATTTT.